This T cell receptor (beta chain) was captured in a study of shared clonotypes between healthy human individuals. This clone appeared once. Assay execution proceeded at the deep level. Assay used: immunoSEQ multiplex PCR; TCRdb lists only in-frame clones, some missing. The data contain 400,000 to 600,000 clones, roughly 80% of them singletons. This receptor was taken from a woman aged 40-49 years in good health. Some clones in this sample may be carry-over from other donors' samples. The specimen sequenced was PBMCs.

As DNA, the CDR3 is TGCGCCAGCAGCCAAGATCAGGCAACCACCTACAATGAGCAGTTCTTC. Its translation: CASSQDQATTYNEQFF. The chain couples TRBV4-1 to TRBJ2-1, with D hard to call. The germline gives CDR1 MGHRA, CDR2 YSYEKL. The CDR3 runs to 16 residues. Trimming stripped 0 bases from V and 2 bases from J, with 11 bases between.